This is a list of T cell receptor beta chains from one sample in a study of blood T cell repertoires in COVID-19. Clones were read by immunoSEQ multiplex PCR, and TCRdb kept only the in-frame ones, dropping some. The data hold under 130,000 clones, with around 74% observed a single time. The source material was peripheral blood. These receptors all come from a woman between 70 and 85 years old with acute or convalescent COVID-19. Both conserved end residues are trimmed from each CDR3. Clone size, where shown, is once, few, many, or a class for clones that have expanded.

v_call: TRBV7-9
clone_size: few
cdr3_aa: ASSLRRGDKETQY

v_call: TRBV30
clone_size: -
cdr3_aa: AWNPTGATHQPQH

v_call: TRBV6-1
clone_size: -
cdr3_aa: ASSEPDGIYGYT

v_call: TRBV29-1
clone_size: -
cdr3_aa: SVYTGGLGTDTQY

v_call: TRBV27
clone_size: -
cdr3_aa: ASSLPGTGELF

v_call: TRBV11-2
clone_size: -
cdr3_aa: ASSLSRNTIY

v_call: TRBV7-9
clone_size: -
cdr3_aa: ASSPQRRLSGYGYT

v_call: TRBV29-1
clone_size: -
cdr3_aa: SVEDNTGTSPYNEQF

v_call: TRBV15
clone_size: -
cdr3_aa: ATSRGAGSGEQF

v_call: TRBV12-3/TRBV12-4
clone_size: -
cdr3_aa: ASSRHNYEQY

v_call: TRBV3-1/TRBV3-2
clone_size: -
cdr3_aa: ASSQDLNAGEQY

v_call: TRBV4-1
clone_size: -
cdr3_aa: ASRGTGWNYGYT

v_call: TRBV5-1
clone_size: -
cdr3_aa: ASSFTAGSYNEQF

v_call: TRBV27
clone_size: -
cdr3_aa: ASSFGLAPGDTQY

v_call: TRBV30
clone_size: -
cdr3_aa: AWSPLGLYEQY